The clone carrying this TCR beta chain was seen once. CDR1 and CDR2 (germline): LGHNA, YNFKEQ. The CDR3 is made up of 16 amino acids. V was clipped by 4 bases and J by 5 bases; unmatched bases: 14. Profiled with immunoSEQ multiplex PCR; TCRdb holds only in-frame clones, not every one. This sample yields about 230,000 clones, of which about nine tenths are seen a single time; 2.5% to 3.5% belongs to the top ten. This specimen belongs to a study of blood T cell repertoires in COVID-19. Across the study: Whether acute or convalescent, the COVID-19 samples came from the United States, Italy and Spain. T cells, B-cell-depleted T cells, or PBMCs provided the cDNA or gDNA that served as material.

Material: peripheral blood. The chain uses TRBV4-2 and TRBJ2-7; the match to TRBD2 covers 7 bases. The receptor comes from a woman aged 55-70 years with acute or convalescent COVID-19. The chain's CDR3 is CASSPSYVGRAHEQYF. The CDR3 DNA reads TGTGCCAGCAGCCCGAGTTATGTGGGGAGGGCCCACGAGCAGTACTTC.